This entry lists 27 T cell receptor beta chains sequenced from one sample in a study of T cell responses to AZD1222 COVID-19 vaccine. Only in-frame clones appear in the TCRdb table, and some are missing; sequencing was by immunoSEQ multiplex PCR. The sample includes 85,000 or so clones, around nine tenths of them seen just once. The starting material was peripheral blood, obtained 28 days after the second AZD1222 dose. The receptors stem from an adult who received the AZD1222 COVID-19 vaccine.

This clone was counted a few times. This chain links TRBV9 with TRBJ1-1; D is possibly TRBD1 (5 bases). Trimming pared 2 bases from V and 10 bases from J, leaving 18 bases between. Germline V gives CDR1 SGDLS, CDR2 YYNGEE. CDR3 length equals 14 residues. CDR3 protein: CASSVGEGQGVAFF. The CDR3 nucleotides read TGTGCCAGCAGCGTGGGGGAGGGGCAGGGCGTAGCTTTCTTT.

The chain employs TRBV6-5 and TRBJ2-7; D is tentatively TRBD1 or TRBD2 (6 bases each). CDR3 length: 14 amino acids. Germline CDR1 reads MNHEY; CDR2 reads SVGAGI. The V end was cut by 2 bases, the J end by 3 bases, with 11 bases between. CDR3 sequence reads: CASSYRGGFYEQYF. The CDR3 DNA reads as TGTGCCAGCAGTTACAGAGGGGGGTTCTACGAGCAGTACTTC.

V usage is TRBV12-3 or TRBV12-4 and J usage is TRBJ2-7; D unclear. This CDR3 comprises 12 residues. The V gene lost 2 bases and the J gene lost 4 bases, with 6 bases spanning the gap. The CDR3 nucleotides read TGTGCCAGCAGTTTATTAGGATACGAGCAGTACTTC. Translation gives CASSLLGYEQYF.

The chain joins TRBV5-1 to TRBJ2-1; 14 bases fit TRBD2. V trimming: 3 bases; J trimming: 3 bases; junction bases outside the gene matches: 8. There are 18 residues in the CDR3. In germline, CDR1 is SGHRS, CDR2 YFSETQ. CDR3 nucleotide sequence: TGCGCCAGCAGCTATAGGGGACTAGCGGGGGATCACTACAATGAGCAGTTCTTC. It codes for CASSYRGLAGDHYNEQFF.

This sequence joins TRBV28 and TRBJ2-6; D call uncertain. CDR3 length: 17 amino acids. V dropped 5 bases and J dropped 0 bases, with 14 bases sitting between them. Germline-derived CDR1 and CDR2 are MDHEN and SYDVKM. CDR3 sequence (DNA): TGTGCCAGCAGTCCCGGGCCCCTACACTCTGGGGCCAACGTCCTGACTTTC. This translates into CASSPGPLHSGANVLTF. Looking up the rest from reference TRBV28 and TRBJ2-6 gives the full variable domain: DVKVTQSSRYLVKRTGEKVFLECVQDMDHENMFWYRQDPGLGLRLIYFSYDVKMKEKGDIPEGYSVSREKKERFSLILESASTNQTSMYLCASSPGPLHSGANVLTFGAGSRLTVL.

This clone showed up just once. The chain carries TRBV18 and TRBJ1-2; D not resolved. CDR3 length: 14 amino acids. Germline V gene sequence: CDR1 KGHSH, CDR2 LQKENI. V was clipped by 3 bases and J by 2 bases, with 10 bases between them. CDR3 loop: CASSPGLNNYGYTF. CDR3 nucleotide sequence: TGTGCCAGCTCACCCGGACTTAACAACTATGGCTACACCTTC.

This rearrangement joins TRBV21-1 to TRBJ1-4. TRBV21-1 has pseudogene status. CDR3 length equals 19 residues. For the CDR3, the DNA is TGTGCCAGCAGCAAAGTTCGGGCAGGGAGTAAAGTAACTAATGAAAAACTGTTTTTT. This gives the protein CASSKVRAGSKVTNEKLFF.

The chain employs TRBV5-1 and TRBJ2-6; the match to TRBD1 covers 7 bases. The CDR3 covers 17 residues. The germline gives CDR1 SGHRS, CDR2 YFSETQ. Trimming cost V 4 bases and J 0 bases; bases outside gene matches: 7. DNA of the CDR3: TGCGCCAGCAGCCTTGGCGACAGGGTCTCTGGGGCCAACGTCCTGACTTTC. Translated, it gives CASSLGDRVSGANVLTF.

The chain couples TRBV7-9 to TRBJ2-3, with unresolved D. This CDR3 is built from 12 residues. Germline V CDR1 and CDR2: SEHNR, FQNEAQ (reference sequence). Trimming cost V 7 bases and J 7 bases, with 12 bases left between them. The CDR3 sequence: CASTSPMYTQYF. The CDR3 bases are TGTGCCAGCACCTCACCCATGTATACGCAGTATTTT.

This rearrangement joins TRBV6-6 to TRBJ1-1, with D perhaps matching TRBD1 (6 bases). V lost 7 bases, J lost 4 bases, and 19 bases lay in between. The CDR3 has 15 amino acids. The germline V gene encodes CDR1 MNHNY and CDR2 SVGAGI (reference sequence). The CDR3 bases are TGTGCCAGCAAAGACCGGGGGCTGCGGGGCACTGAAGCTTTCTTT. This gives the protein CASKDRGLRGTEAFF.

V usage is TRBV14 and J usage is TRBJ2-7, with TRBD1 matching over 10 bases. Unmatched junction bases numbered 11, after V lost 5 bases and J lost 7 bases. The CDR3 spans 15 residues. Germline CDR1 is SGHDN and CDR2 is FVKESK. This CDR3 is CASSFRPGTGEEQYF. The CDR3 nucleotides read TGTGCCAGCAGCTTCCGCCCCGGGACAGGGGAAGAGCAGTACTTC.

This clone has just one count. The chain uses TRBV6-5 and TRBJ1-1; D gene uncertain. CDR3 length equals 13 residues. Germline-derived CDR1 and CDR2 are MNHEY and SVGAGI. The V gene lost 2 bases and the J gene lost 2 bases, with 6 bases spanning the gap. CDR3 amino acids: CASSYRVNTEAFF. CDR3 nucleotides: TGTGCCAGCAGTTACCGGGTAAACACTGAAGCTTTCTTT.

This clone was picked up one time. This chain uses TRBV4-1 with TRBJ1-5; D gene uncertain. The V gene lost 0 bases and the J gene lost 0 bases, with 6 bases spanning the gap. The CDR3 covers 15 residues. CDR1 is MGHRA, CDR2 YSYEKL, per germline. The CDR3: CASSQDWGSNQPQHF. CDR3 coding DNA: TGCGCCAGCAGCCAAGATTGGGGTAGCAATCAGCCCCAGCATTTT.

This chain joins TRBV4-1 and TRBJ1-1; D is perhaps TRBD1 (5 bases). V dropped 4 bases and J dropped 2 bases, with 14 bases sitting between them. Germline values: CDR1 MGHRA, CDR2 YSYEKL. The length of the CDR3 is 15 residues. The CDR3 spells CASSPWGTINTEAFF. As DNA, the CDR3 is TGCGCCAGCAGCCCCTGGGGGACGATTAACACTGAAGCTTTCTTT.

J is TRBJ1-4 and V is TRBV7-9, with D hard to call. The V end was cut by 5 bases, the J end by 7 bases, with 23 bases between. CDR3 length equals 17 residues. Per the germline V gene, CDR1 is SEHNR and CDR2 is FQNEAQ (reference sequence). Here the CDR3 reads CASSPPRRSGMGEKLFF. For the CDR3, the DNA is TGTGCCAGCAGCCCACCGCGCCGGAGTGGAATGGGTGAAAAACTGTTTTTT.

This clone is a singleton in its sample. J is TRBJ1-5 and V is TRBV5-4; no clear D gene. V was pared by 5 bases and J by 1 base, with 10 bases between. The CDR3 spans 14 residues. Germline lookup yields CDR1 SGHNT and CDR2 YYREEE (reference sequence). This CDR3 is CASSSMGSNQPQHF. CDR3 nucleotide sequence: TGTGCCAGCAGTTCTATGGGGAGCAATCAGCCCCAGCATTTT.

This chain links TRBV6-2 or TRBV6-3 with TRBJ2-7, with 7 nucleotides matching TRBD2. The CDR3 has 14 amino acids. The V gene's germline CDR1 is MNHEY and CDR2 SVGEGT. Unmatched junction bases numbered 5, after V lost 3 bases and J lost 3 bases. CDR3 bases: TGTGCCAGCAGTTATGGGACTACCGGCTACGAGCAGTACTTC. It encodes CASSYGTTGYEQYF.

The chain recombines TRBV15 with TRBJ1-4, with 9 bases that match TRBD1. The CDR3 is made up of 15 amino acids. V shed 0 bases, J shed 8 bases, and the junction held 4 bases outside the gene matches. Germline V gene data show CDR1 as LNHNV and CDR2 as YYDKDF (reference sequence). CDR3 residues: CATSREQGAREKLFF. For the CDR3, the DNA is TGTGCCACCAGCAGAGAACAGGGGGCGAGAGAAAAACTGTTTTTT.

The chain is built from TRBV7-3 and TRBJ1-2; possible D gene TRBD1, 5 bases. There are 14 residues in the CDR3. CDR1 SGHTA and CDR2 FQGTGA come from the germline V gene. V dropped 1 base and J dropped 7 bases, with 13 bases sitting between them. Here the CDR3 reads CASSLSQGSAGYTF. DNA of the CDR3: TGTGCCAGCAGCTTAAGCCAGGGTTCAGCTGGCTACACCTTC.

This clone was observed a single time. V gene TRBV7-3 combines with J gene TRBJ2-2; no clear D. Germline V lookup: CDR1 SGHTA, CDR2 FQGTGA. Trimming stripped 1 base from V and 5 bases from J, with 8 bases between. The length of the CDR3 is 14 residues. This CDR3 is CASSLNPQTGELFF. The CDR3 DNA reads as TGTGCCAGCAGCTTAAATCCCCAAACCGGGGAGCTGTTTTTT. The entire variable domain, with the rest obtained from reference TRBV7-3 and TRBJ2-2, is as follows: GAGVSQTPSNKVTEKGKYVELRCDPISGHTALYWYRQSLGQGPEFLIYFQGTGAADDSGLPNDRFFAVRPEGSVSTLKIQRTERGDSAVYLCASSLNPQTGELFFGEGSRLTVL.

The chain uses TRBV19 and TRBJ2-1; 7 bases fit TRBD1. The J segment lost 5 bases and the V segment lost 6 bases, leaving 4 bases of the junction unmatched. This CDR3 has 13 amino acids. Germline lookup yields CDR1 LNHDA and CDR2 SQIVND (reference sequence). The CDR3 bases are TGTGCCAGTAGGTCGACAGGGAACAATGAGCAGTTCTTC. Amino acid sequence: CASRSTGNNEQFF. Complete variable domain (other parts from reference TRBV19 and TRBJ2-1): DGGITQSPKYLFRKEGQNVTLSCEQNLNHDAMYWYRQDPGQGLRLIYYSQIVNDFQKGDIAEGYSVSREKKESFPLTVTSAQKNPTAFYLCASRSTGNNEQFFGPGTRLTVL.

This sequence joins TRBV15 and TRBJ1-5; D unresolved. With 5 bases removed from V and 7 bases from J, the gap between germline ends came to 15 bases. Germline V gene lookup returns CDR1 LNHNV and CDR2 YYDKDF (reference sequence). The CDR3 extends over 14 amino acids. CDR3 loop: CATSAPPDQQPQHF. The CDR3 bases are TGTGCCACCAGCGCCCCGCCGGACCAGCAGCCCCAGCATTTT.

The rearrangement joins TRBV6-4 to TRBJ2-1, with D possibly matching TRBD1 (6 bases). Germline CDR1 and CDR2: MRHNA and SNTAGT. The V gene lost 4 bases and the J gene lost 5 bases, with 9 bases spanning the gap. The CDR3 contains 13 residues. CDR3 protein: CASSVGDNNEQFF. The CDR3 DNA follows: TGTGCCAGCAGTGTAGGGGACAACAATGAGCAGTTCTTC.

This chain joins TRBV30 and TRBJ1-5; possible D gene TRBD1, 5 bases. The CDR3 extends over 16 amino acids. Germline assignment: CDR1 GTSNPN and CDR2 SVGIG (reference sequence). The V end lost 4 bases, the J end lost 9 bases, and 25 bases lay between the germline ends. CDR3 coding DNA: TGTGCCTGGAACCCCACCGGGACCCGAACGAGGGTGCCCCAGCATTTT. Residues: CAWNPTGTRTRVPQHF.

The gene calls are TRBV11-2 and TRBJ1-2, with D hard to call. Germline CDR1 SGHAT, CDR2 FQNNGV. Trimming removed 5 bases at V and 2 bases at J, with 12 bases between. This CDR3 is 14 amino acids long. This CDR3 reads CASSIQQLNYGYTF. The CDR3 nucleotides are TGTGCCAGCAGCATACAACAGCTAAACTATGGCTACACCTTC.

This clone has just one count. The genes are TRBV5-1 and TRBJ1-4; 8 bases map to TRBD1. V shed 0 bases and J 0 bases; nucleotides not matched to a gene: 7. The CDR3 consists of 18 residues. The V gene's germline CDR1 is SGHRS and CDR2 YFSETQ. DNA of the CDR3: TGCGCCAGCAGCTTGGGGGGGACAGGCCATGCAACTAATGAAAAACTGTTTTTT. Protein sequence: CASSLGGTGHATNEKLFF.

The CDR3 sequence: CASRGGVVVEQYF. CDR3 DNA sequence: TGTGCCAGCAGGGGGGGTGTCGTGGTTGAGCAGTACTTC. The chain is built from TRBV2 and TRBJ2-7, with D possibly matching TRBD2 (6 bases). The V end was cut by 6 bases, the J end by 7 bases, with 16 bases between. The CDR3 is 13 amino acids. Germline CDR1 SNHLY, CDR2 FYNNEI.